The rows below give T cell receptor beta chains drawn from one sample of a study of cytomegalovirus exposure and HLA in healthy donors. The method was immunoSEQ multiplex PCR; TCRdb's version includes in-frame clones alone and lacks a portion of them. Of 150,000 to 180,000 clones detected, under 80% appear once; the ten largest clones hold about 2.1%. Specimen: PBMCs. The receptor set was obtained from a man aged 30 to 39 in good health and CMV-seronegative. Each CDR3 is given without its conserved first and last residue.

>TRBV25-1
ASSWDRGHEDSYEQY
>TRBV28
ASSSQQGSRGYT
>TRBV6-5
ASQTGALTEAF
>TRBV5-6
ASSIRQGEGEQY
>TRBV28
ASIPQGTGRYNEQF
>TRBV28
ASSLSRVGQPQH
>TRBV6-5
ASRDRGFVTGELF
>TRBV2
ASSESGRGTTNEKLF
>TRBV30
AWEGQTYEQY
>TRBV5-6
ASSLVSENTEAF
>TRBV27
ASSLGGLTEAF
>TRBV2
ASSEALSGGKEETQY
>TRBV5-1
ASSFTGDSGANVLT
>TRBV9
ASSVVGQGLGETQY
>TRBV28
ASSLVSYGYT
>TRBV27
ASSLYRTGMNTEAF
>TRBV19
ASSSQGRYGYT
>TRBV20-1
SAREQGWQF
>TRBV29-1
SVEEGREIN
>TRBV10-3
AISESPDRYEQY
>TRBV29-1
SVGVGAGELF